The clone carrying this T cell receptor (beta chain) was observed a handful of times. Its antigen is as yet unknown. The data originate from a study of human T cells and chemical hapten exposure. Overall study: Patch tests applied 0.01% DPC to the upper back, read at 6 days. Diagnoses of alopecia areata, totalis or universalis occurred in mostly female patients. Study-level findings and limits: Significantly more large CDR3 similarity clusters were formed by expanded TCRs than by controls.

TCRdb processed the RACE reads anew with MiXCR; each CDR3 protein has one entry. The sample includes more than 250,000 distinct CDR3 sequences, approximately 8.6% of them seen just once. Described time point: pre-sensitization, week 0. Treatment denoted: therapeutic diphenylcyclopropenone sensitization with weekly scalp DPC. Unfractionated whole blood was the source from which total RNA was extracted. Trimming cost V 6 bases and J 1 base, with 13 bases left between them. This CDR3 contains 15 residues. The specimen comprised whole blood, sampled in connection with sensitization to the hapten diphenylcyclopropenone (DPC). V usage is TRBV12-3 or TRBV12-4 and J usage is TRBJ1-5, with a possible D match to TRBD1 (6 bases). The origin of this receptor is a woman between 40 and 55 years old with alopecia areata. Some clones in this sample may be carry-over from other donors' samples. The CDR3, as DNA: TGTGCCAGCAGGTCCTGGACAGAGAGCAATCAGCCCCAGCATTTT. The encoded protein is CASRSWTESNQPQHF.